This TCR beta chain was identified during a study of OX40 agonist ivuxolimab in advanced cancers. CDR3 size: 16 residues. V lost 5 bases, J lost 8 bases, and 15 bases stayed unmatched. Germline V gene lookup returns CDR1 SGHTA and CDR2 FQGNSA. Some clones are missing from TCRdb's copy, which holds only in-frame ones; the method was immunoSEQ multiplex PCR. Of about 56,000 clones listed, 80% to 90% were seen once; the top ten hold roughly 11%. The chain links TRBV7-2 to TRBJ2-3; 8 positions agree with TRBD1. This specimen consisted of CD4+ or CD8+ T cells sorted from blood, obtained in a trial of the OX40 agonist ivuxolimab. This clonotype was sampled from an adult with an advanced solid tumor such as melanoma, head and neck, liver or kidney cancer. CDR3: CASSGRTGMYTVTQYF. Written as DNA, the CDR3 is TGTGCCAGCAGCGGTAGGACAGGGATGTATACGGTTACGCAGTATTTT.